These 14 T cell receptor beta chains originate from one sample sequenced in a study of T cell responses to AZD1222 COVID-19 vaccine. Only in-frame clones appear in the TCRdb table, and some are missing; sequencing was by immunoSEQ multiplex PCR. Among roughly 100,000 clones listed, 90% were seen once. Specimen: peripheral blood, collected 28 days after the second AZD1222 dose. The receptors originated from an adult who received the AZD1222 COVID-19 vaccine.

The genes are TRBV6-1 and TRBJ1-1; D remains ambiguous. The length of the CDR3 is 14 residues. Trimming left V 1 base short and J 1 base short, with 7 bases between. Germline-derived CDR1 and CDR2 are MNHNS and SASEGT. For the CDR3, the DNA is TGTGCCAGCAGTGAAGTGCAAGGGAACACTGAAGCTTTCTTT. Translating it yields CASSEVQGNTEAFF.

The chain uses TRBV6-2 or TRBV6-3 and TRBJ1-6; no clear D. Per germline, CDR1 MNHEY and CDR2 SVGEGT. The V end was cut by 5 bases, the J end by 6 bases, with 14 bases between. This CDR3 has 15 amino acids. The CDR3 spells CASSENRRPNSPLHF. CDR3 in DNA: TGTGCCAGCAGTGAGAATAGACGGCCTAATTCACCCCTCCACTTT.

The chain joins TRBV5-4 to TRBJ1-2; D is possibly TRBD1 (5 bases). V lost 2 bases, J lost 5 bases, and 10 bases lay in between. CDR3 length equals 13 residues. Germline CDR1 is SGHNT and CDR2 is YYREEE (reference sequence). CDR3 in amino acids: CASSLGQLYGYTF. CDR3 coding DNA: TGTGCCAGCAGCTTAGGACAACTTTATGGCTACACCTTC.

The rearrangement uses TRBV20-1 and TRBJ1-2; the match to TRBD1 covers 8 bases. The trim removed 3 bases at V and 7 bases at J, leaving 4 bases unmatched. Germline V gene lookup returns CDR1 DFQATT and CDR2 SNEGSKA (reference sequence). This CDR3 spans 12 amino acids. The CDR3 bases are TGCAGTGCTAGTGCAGGGGGCTTTGGCTACACCTTC. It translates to CSASAGGFGYTF.

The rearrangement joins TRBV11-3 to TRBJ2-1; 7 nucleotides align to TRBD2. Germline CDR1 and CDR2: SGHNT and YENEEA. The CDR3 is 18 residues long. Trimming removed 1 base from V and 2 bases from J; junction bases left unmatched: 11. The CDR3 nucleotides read TGTGCCAGCAGCTTAGGGCGGAGGTCCACTAGCGCCTACAATGAGCAGTTCTTC. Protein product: CASSLGRRSTSAYNEQFF.

The CDR3 here is CASSTGLLGAGELFF. The CDR3, as DNA: TGTGCCAGCTCTACGGGACTCCTAGGGGCCGGGGAGCTGTTTTTT. The chain carries TRBV18 and TRBJ2-2; D is perhaps TRBD2 (6 bases). From germline, CDR1 is KGHSH and CDR2 LQKENI. The CDR3 covers 15 residues. V lost 6 bases and J lost 6, with 17 bases in between.

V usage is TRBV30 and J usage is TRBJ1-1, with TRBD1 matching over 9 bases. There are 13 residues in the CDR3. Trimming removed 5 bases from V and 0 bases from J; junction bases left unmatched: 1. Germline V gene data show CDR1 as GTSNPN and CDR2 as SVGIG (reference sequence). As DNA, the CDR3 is TGTGCCTGGGGGACAGGGATGAACACTGAAGCTTTCTTT. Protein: CAWGTGMNTEAFF.

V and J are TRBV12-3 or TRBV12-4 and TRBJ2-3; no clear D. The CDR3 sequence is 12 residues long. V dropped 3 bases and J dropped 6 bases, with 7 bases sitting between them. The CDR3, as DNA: TGTGCCAGCAGTTTTACGGCGGATACGCAGTATTTT. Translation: CASSFTADTQYF.

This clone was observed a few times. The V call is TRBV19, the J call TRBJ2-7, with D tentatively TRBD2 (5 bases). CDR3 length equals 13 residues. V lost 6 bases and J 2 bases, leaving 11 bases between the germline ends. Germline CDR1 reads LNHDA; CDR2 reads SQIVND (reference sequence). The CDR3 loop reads CASSYRETYEQYF. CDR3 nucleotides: TGTGCCAGTAGCTATAGGGAGACCTACGAGCAGTACTTC.

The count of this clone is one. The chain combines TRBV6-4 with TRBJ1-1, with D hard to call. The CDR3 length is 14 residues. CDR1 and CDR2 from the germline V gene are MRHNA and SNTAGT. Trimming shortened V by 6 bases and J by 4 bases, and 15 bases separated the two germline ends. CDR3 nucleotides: TGTGCCAGCAGCCTCCCGGGCCTCGGCACTGAAGCTTTCTTT. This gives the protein CASSLPGLGTEAFF.

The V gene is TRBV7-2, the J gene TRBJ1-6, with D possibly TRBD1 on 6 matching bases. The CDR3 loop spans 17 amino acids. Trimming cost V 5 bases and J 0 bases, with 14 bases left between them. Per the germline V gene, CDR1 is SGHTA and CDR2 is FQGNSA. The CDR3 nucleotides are TGTGCCAGCAGCCGCAACAGGGCGAGCTCCTATAATTCACCCCTCCACTTT. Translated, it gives CASSRNRASSYNSPLHF.

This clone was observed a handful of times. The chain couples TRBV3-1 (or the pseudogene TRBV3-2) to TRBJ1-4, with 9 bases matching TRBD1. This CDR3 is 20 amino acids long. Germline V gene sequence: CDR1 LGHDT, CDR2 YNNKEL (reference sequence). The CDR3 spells CGCSAAKIPGQGATNEKLFF. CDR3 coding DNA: TGTGGGTGCTCAGCAGCCAAGATCCCGGGACAGGGTGCAACTAATGAAAAACTGTTTTTT.

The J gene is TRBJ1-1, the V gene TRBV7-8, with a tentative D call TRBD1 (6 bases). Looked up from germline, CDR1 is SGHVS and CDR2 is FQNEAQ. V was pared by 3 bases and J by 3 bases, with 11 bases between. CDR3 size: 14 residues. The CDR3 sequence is CASSFWDTHTEAFF. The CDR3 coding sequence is TGTGCCAGCAGCTTTTGGGACACCCACACTGAAGCTTTCTTT. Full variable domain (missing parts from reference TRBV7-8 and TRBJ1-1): GAGVSQSPRYKVAKRGQDVALRCDPISGHVSLFWYQQALGQGPEFLTYFQNEAQLDKSGLPSDRFFAERPEGSVSTLKIQRTQQEDSAVYLCASSFWDTHTEAFFGQGTRLTVV.

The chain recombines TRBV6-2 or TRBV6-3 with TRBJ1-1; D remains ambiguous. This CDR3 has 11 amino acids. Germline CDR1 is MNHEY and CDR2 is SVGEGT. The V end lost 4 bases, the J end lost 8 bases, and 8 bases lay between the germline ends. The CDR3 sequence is CASSFYGEAFF. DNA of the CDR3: TGTGCCAGCAGTTTTTACGGCGAAGCTTTCTTT.